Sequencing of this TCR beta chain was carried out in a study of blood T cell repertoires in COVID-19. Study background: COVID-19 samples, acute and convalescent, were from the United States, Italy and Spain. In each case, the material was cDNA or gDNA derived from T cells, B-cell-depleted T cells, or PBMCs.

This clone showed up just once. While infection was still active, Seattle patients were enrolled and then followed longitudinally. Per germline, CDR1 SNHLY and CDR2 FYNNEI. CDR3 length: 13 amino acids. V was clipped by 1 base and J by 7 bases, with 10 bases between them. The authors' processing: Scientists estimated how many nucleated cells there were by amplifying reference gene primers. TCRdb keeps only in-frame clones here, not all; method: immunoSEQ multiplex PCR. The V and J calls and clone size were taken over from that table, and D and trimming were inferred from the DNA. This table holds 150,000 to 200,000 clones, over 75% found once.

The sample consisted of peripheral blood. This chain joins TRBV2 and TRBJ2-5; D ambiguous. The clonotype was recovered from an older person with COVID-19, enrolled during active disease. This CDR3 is CASSEGLGGTQYF. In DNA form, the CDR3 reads TGTGCCAGCAGTGAAGGGCTAGGCGGGACCCAGTACTTC.